Shown below are 5 T cell receptor beta chains from a single sample sequenced in a study of shared clonotypes between healthy human individuals. Assay used: immunoSEQ multiplex PCR; TCRdb lists only in-frame clones, some missing. The data show millions of clones, with over 85% seen just once and around 0.14% held by the top ten. Material: naive CD4+ T cells sorted from blood. This sample's subset: CD45RA+ positively selected. The receptors derive from a man between 18 and 35 years old in good health.

CDR3 in DNA: TGTGCCATCAGCAGCCGGGACAGAGAGAACACTGAAGCTTTCTTT. This translates into CAISSRDRENTEAFF. The chain carries TRBV10-3 and TRBJ1-1; 7 nucleotides align to TRBD1. Trimming at V came to 6 bases and at J to 1 base, leaving 8 bases not matched to a gene. CDR1 is ENHRY, CDR2 SYGVKD, per germline. The CDR3 is 15 residues long.

This sequence joins TRBV6-1 and TRBJ1-6; D might be TRBD1 (5 bases). The V end lost 3 bases, the J end lost 6 bases, and 12 bases lay between the germline ends. Germline CDR1 reads MNHNS; CDR2 reads SASEGT. The CDR3 is 15 residues long. The CDR3 here is CASSDRGIVNSPLHF. DNA for the CDR3: TGTGCCAGCAGTGATAGGGGTATTGTTAATTCACCCCTCCACTTT.

This clone was recorded a few times. The chain has TRBV9 and TRBJ2-7; TRBD1 matches at 9 bases. The CDR3 has 16 residues. Germline V CDR1 and CDR2: SGDLS, YYNGEE. V was clipped by 4 bases and J by 3 bases; unmatched bases: 11. The CDR3 sequence: CASSPSSPGQGYEQYF. The CDR3 DNA reads TGTGCCAGCAGCCCCTCGTCTCCGGGACAGGGCTACGAGCAGTACTTC.

The chain links TRBV27 to TRBJ1-5, with 9 bases that match TRBD1. This CDR3 spans 14 amino acids. Germline V gives CDR1 MNHEY, CDR2 SMNVEV (reference sequence). Germline trimming cut 5 bases from V and 7 bases from J; bases unmatched to any gene: 6. The CDR3 loop reads CASSPSTGGQPQHF. CDR3 nucleotide sequence: TGTGCCAGCAGTCCCTCTACAGGGGGCCAGCCCCAGCATTTT.

The V and J genes are TRBV19 and TRBJ2-7, with D possibly called TRBD1 or TRBD2 (5 bases each). The germline V and J ends were trimmed by 8 bases and 6 bases, with 20 bases remaining between them. Germline CDR1 is LNHDA and CDR2 is SQIVND (reference sequence). The CDR3 runs 14 residues. The CDR3 loop is CASGATVAGFEQYF. In DNA form, the CDR3 reads TGTGCCAGTGGGGCGACAGTGGCGGGTTTCGAGCAGTACTTC.